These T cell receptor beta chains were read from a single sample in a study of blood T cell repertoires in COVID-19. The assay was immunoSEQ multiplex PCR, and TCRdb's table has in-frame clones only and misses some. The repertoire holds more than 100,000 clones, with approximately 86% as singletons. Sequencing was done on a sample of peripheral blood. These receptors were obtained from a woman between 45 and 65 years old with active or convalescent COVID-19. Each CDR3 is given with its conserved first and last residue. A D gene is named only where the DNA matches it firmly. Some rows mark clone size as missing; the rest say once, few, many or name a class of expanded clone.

cdr3_nt: TGTGCCAGCAGCCAAGGATTCAGGCAGGGGGACACTGAAGCTTTCTTT
cdr3_aa: CASSQGFRQGDTEAFF
v_call: TRBV4-2
j_call: TRBJ1-1
clone_size: .
d_call: TRBD1

cdr3_nt: TGTGCCAGCAGTTTCCATCAGGTCGGAACTGAAGCTTTCTTT
cdr3_aa: CASSFHQVGTEAFF
v_call: TRBV27
j_call: TRBJ1-1
clone_size: few
d_call: .

cdr3_nt: TGTGCCAGCCTCAGCGGGATATACAATGAGCAGTTCTTC
cdr3_aa: CASLSGIYNEQFF
v_call: TRBV6-5
j_call: TRBJ2-1
clone_size: .
d_call: TRBD2

cdr3_nt: TGTGCCAGCAGCCTGTTTCCGTTCCGGGAGCAGTTCTTC
cdr3_aa: CASSLFPFREQFF
v_call: TRBV11-3
j_call: TRBJ2-1
clone_size: .
d_call: .

cdr3_nt: TGTGCCAGCAGTCCCGGGACTAGCGGGAGGGGGGTCACAGATACGCAGTATTTT
cdr3_aa: CASSPGTSGRGVTDTQYF
v_call: TRBV6-4
j_call: TRBJ2-3
clone_size: .
d_call: TRBD2

cdr3_nt: TGTGCCAGTAGTCCTCGGACGGACGGGGGGGAAAAACTGTTTTTT
cdr3_aa: CASSPRTDGGEKLFF
v_call: TRBV19
j_call: TRBJ1-4
clone_size: .
d_call: .

cdr3_nt: TGTGCCAGTTCTCCGGACAGGGATGGCACTGAAGCTTTCTTT
cdr3_aa: CASSPDRDGTEAFF
v_call: TRBV19
j_call: TRBJ1-1
clone_size: once
d_call: TRBD1

cdr3_nt: TGTGCCAGCAGTCCCCTTAACAGCTACAATGAGCAGTTCTTC
cdr3_aa: CASSPLNSYNEQFF
v_call: TRBV28
j_call: TRBJ2-1
clone_size: .
d_call: .

cdr3_nt: TGCAGTGCTAGTCGTACAGACCAAGAGACCCAGTACTTC
cdr3_aa: CSASRTDQETQYF
v_call: TRBV20-1
j_call: TRBJ2-5
clone_size: .
d_call: .

cdr3_nt: TGTGCCAGTAGTATCGCCCGGACAGGGGGACATGAGCAGTTCTTC
cdr3_aa: CASSIARTGGHEQFF
v_call: TRBV19
j_call: TRBJ2-1
clone_size: .
d_call: TRBD1

cdr3_nt: TGTGCCAGCAGCCTGGAGTACGGGGAGCTGTTTTTT
cdr3_aa: CASSLEYGELFF
v_call: TRBV7-2
j_call: TRBJ2-2
clone_size: once
d_call: .

cdr3_nt: TGTGCCAGCAGCTTAGGCCCGACGGGAGGCTCCCATGAGCAGTTCTTC
cdr3_aa: CASSLGPTGGSHEQFF
v_call: TRBV7-2
j_call: TRBJ2-1
clone_size: .
d_call: TRBD2

cdr3_nt: TGTGCCAGCAGCTCGGGGGGGCTCGGAAACACCATATATTTT
cdr3_aa: CASSSGGLGNTIYF
v_call: TRBV7-9
j_call: TRBJ1-3
clone_size: .
d_call: .

cdr3_nt: TGTGCCAGCAGATCAGGAAGTGGCTACAATGAGCAGTTCTTC
cdr3_aa: CASRSGSGYNEQFF
v_call: TRBV28
j_call: TRBJ2-1
clone_size: once
d_call: .

cdr3_nt: TGTGCCAGCAGCTTAAACGGCGAGCAGTACTTC
cdr3_aa: CASSLNGEQYF
v_call: TRBV11-2
j_call: TRBJ2-7
clone_size: .
d_call: .

cdr3_nt: TGTGCCAGCAGCCACCACCGGGACAGGGGATACGCGAACACCGGGGAGCTGTTTTTT
cdr3_aa: CASSHHRDRGYANTGELFF
v_call: TRBV14
j_call: TRBJ2-2
clone_size: .
d_call: TRBD1

cdr3_nt: TGTGCCAGCAGCCCAGACAGGCGACGTCCCTACGAGCAGTACTTC
cdr3_aa: CASSPDRRRPYEQYF
v_call: TRBV7-9
j_call: TRBJ2-7
clone_size: .
d_call: .

cdr3_nt: TGTGCCAGCAGTGAATTTGGGGCGCAGACTGAAGCTTTCTTT
cdr3_aa: CASSEFGAQTEAFF
v_call: TRBV25-1
j_call: TRBJ1-1
clone_size: .
d_call: .

cdr3_nt: TGTGCCACCAAGAGTACCGGGGAGCTGTTTTTT
cdr3_aa: CATKSTGELFF
v_call: TRBV24-1
j_call: TRBJ2-2
clone_size: .
d_call: .

cdr3_nt: TGCAGCGTTGGCGGGGCGACGGATGAAAAACTGTTTTTT
cdr3_aa: CSVGGATDEKLFF
v_call: TRBV29-1
j_call: TRBJ1-4
clone_size: .
d_call: .

cdr3_nt: TGTGCCAGCCGGGACAGGGACGTGGGGGGCTACACCTTC
cdr3_aa: CASRDRDVGGYTF
v_call: TRBV2
j_call: TRBJ1-2
clone_size: few
d_call: TRBD1

cdr3_nt: TGCAGTGCCAGACAGGGGGCACGGCAGTACTTC
cdr3_aa: CSARQGARQYF
v_call: TRBV20-1
j_call: TRBJ2-7
clone_size: .
d_call: TRBD1

cdr3_nt: TGTGCCAGCAGACTTACCGGGACAGGGGGCAATGAGCAGTTCTTC
cdr3_aa: CASRLTGTGGNEQFF
v_call: TRBV27
j_call: TRBJ2-1
clone_size: few
d_call: TRBD1

cdr3_nt: TGTGCCAGCAGTTTGGTCGGACTCCCGGTCTTC
cdr3_aa: CASSLVGLPVF
v_call: TRBV12-3/TRBV12-4
j_call: TRBJ2-1
clone_size: .
d_call: .

cdr3_nt: TGTGCCAGCAGTTACGGCCAGGGGGTGGGTGAGCAGTTCTTC
cdr3_aa: CASSYGQGVGEQFF
v_call: TRBV7-2
j_call: TRBJ2-1
clone_size: .
d_call: TRBD1

cdr3_nt: TGTGCCAGCAGATACTACAGGGGGTCCCTCCACTTT
cdr3_aa: CASRYYRGSLHF
v_call: TRBV28
j_call: TRBJ1-6
clone_size: .
d_call: TRBD1

cdr3_nt: TGCGCCAGCAGCCAAGCCTCACAGGGGGCAGGGGAAAAACTGTTTTTT
cdr3_aa: CASSQASQGAGEKLFF
v_call: TRBV4-1
j_call: TRBJ1-4
clone_size: .
d_call: TRBD1

cdr3_nt: TGTGCCAGCAGAGAGGCAGACAATGAAAAACTGTTTTTT
cdr3_aa: CASREADNEKLFF
v_call: TRBV5-4
j_call: TRBJ1-4
clone_size: .
d_call: .

cdr3_nt: TGTGCCAGCAGGGGAACAGGGGCTGGAAACACCATATATTTT
cdr3_aa: CASRGTGAGNTIYF
v_call: TRBV28
j_call: TRBJ1-3
clone_size: .
d_call: TRBD1